Detailed here is one T cell receptor (beta chain). In TCRdb, the PCR reads were re-called with MiXCR into one record per CDR3 protein. Of a few hundred thousand distinct CDR3 sequences listed, 25% were seen once; the top ten hold around 0.76%. The V gene lost 3 bases and the J gene lost 3 bases, with 12 bases spanning the gap. This CDR3 comprises 15 residues. The data are from a study of molecular identifiers for immune sequencing clone quantification. The TCR comes from a human donor in good health. Some libraries in this study had Jurkat cell RNA spiked in. The sequencing sample was made of naive CD8+ T cells from blood, with Jurkat cell RNA spiked in. The subset denotes: FACS-sorted CD8+CD4-CCR7+CD45RA+ naive T cells. V and J are TRBV12-3 or TRBV12-4 and TRBJ1-3; D possibly corresponds to TRBD1 (5 bases). Here the CDR3 DNA reads TGTGCCAGCAGTTTCCCGGGGCTGGGTGGAAACACCATATATTTT. This translates into CASSFPGLGGNTIYF.